The clone carrying this T cell receptor (beta chain) came up once. Trimming took 3 bases from V and 6 from J, leaving 8 bases between them. The germline CDR1 and CDR2 sequences are DFQATT and SNEGSKA (reference sequence). This CDR3 contains 11 residues. The data originate from a study of blood T cell repertoires in COVID-19. At the level of the study: Acute and convalescent COVID-19 samples came from the United States, Italy and Spain. From T cells, B-cell-depleted T cells, or PBMCs came the material, which was cDNA or gDNA.

In the study's own analysis: Amplification of reference gene primers provided the estimated nucleated cell counts. Assay: immunoSEQ multiplex PCR; the TCRdb copy retains only in-frame clones and omits some. The DNA gave D and trimming, while V, J and clone size come from that table. The sample carries some 45,000 clones, over 75% recorded once. This rearrangement joins TRBV20-1 to TRBJ1-2; D is uncertain. Sequencing was done on a sample of peripheral blood. The receptor was derived from a woman aged 55-69 years with acute or convalescent COVID-19. DNA of the CDR3: TGCAGTGCTAGGACGAGGGATGGCTACACCTTC. Its translation is CSARTRDGYTF.